This T cell receptor (beta chain) was obtained from a study of radiation and T cells in renal cell carcinoma. Study results and limitations: Without pretreatment biopsies, baseline tumor clonotype presence was undetermined. Top tumor clonotypes rose in blood 2 weeks post-radiation, then contracted.

The time point is: blood 2 weeks post-SBRT. Described treatment: 15 Gy SBRT to primary tumor, nephrectomy 4 weeks later. This clone was detected only a few times. Antigen: not known. The protocol was immunoSEQ multiplex PCR, while the TCRdb copy is restricted to in-frame clones and leaves out a portion. The table shows some 120,000 clones, with 70% to 90% occurring only once. The V end lost 4 bases, the J end lost 1 base, and 7 bases lay between the germline ends. Germline V gene sequence: CDR1 MNHNS, CDR2 SASEGT. CDR3 length: 13 amino acids. The material sequenced was blood, taken from a patient whose treatment included radiotherapy and nephrectomy. This chain joins TRBV6-1 and TRBJ1-1, with D unclear. The receptor's source is a woman aged 60-75 years with renal cell carcinoma. CDR3 DNA sequence: TGTGCCAGCAGTGTAGAAGGGAACACTGAAGCTTTCTTT. It yields the protein CASSVEGNTEAFF.